A selection of T cell receptor beta chains follows, all from one sample in a study of T cells in localized non-small cell lung cancer. Repertoires were generated with immunoSEQ multiplex PCR, while TCRdb's copy carries only in-frame clones and drops some. The sample has tens of thousands of clones; about nine tenths are singletons. Sequenced here: peripheral blood mononuclear cells, sampled before any cancer treatment. These receptors were collected from a male donor at least 60 years old with stage II lung adenocarcinoma. Both conserved end residues are part of each CDR3. A D gene is named only where the DNA matches it firmly. Where a row states a size, it is once, few, many or the class of an expanded clone; other rows omit it.

clone_size	cdr3_length	d_call	j_call	v_call	cdr3_aa	cdr3_nt
NA	14	NA	TRBJ2-1	TRBV10-3	CAIRSLGSFDEQFF	TGTGCCATCCGATCTCTGGGGAGTTTCGATGAGCAGTTCTTC
NA	14	TRBD2	TRBJ2-1	TRBV9	CASSVVVAGEEQFF	TGTGCCAGCAGCGTAGTGGTAGCGGGAGAGGAGCAGTTCTTC
NA	12	NA	TRBJ1-2	TRBV19	CASSTRLWGYTF	TGTGCCAGTAGTACCCGACTATGGGGCTACACCTTC
NA	15	TRBD1	TRBJ1-4	TRBV5-4	CASSRQGAGNEKLFF	TGTGCCAGCAGCAGACAGGGCGCCGGTAATGAAAAACTGTTTTTT
NA	12	NA	TRBJ1-3	TRBV30	CAWSPSGNTIYF	TGTGCCTGGAGTCCCTCTGGAAACACCATATATTTT
few	13	NA	TRBJ1-6	TRBV6-5	CASSRGVNSPLHF	TGTGCCAGCAGTCGGGGGGTCAATTCACCCCTCCACTTT
NA	15	NA	TRBJ1-1	TRBV19	CASSIGQAVGTEAFF	TGTGCCAGTAGTATTGGGCAGGCGGTGGGGACTGAAGCTTTCTTT
NA	13	TRBD1	TRBJ1-1	TRBV11-3	CASSLQGYTEAFF	TGTGCCAGCAGCCTACAGGGGTACACTGAAGCTTTCTTT
NA	14	NA	TRBJ2-7	TRBV18	CASSPADIHYEQYF	TGTGCCAGCTCACCTGCCGACATTCACTACGAGCAGTACTTC
NA	13	NA	TRBJ1-2	TRBV18	CASSPGAEYGYTF	TGTGCCAGCTCCCCCGGGGCGGAATATGGCTACACCTTC
NA	14	TRBD2	TRBJ2-7	TRBV28	CASSPAGGTDEQYF	TGTGCCAGCAGCCCAGCGGGAGGGACTGACGAGCAGTACTTC
NA	14	NA	TRBJ2-7	TRBV18	CASSPRGDPYEQYF	TGTGCCAGCTCACCCCGGGGCGACCCCTACGAGCAGTACTTC
NA	12	NA	TRBJ1-2	TRBV28	CASSLAGSGYTF	TGTGCCAGCAGTTTGGCAGGTAGTGGCTACACCTTC
NA	13	NA	TRBJ1-1	TRBV5-1	CASSFDTNTEAFF	TGCGCCAGCAGCTTTGACACGAACACTGAAGCTTTCTTT
NA	13	NA	TRBJ2-3	TRBV6-5	CASSQTPGNTQYF	TGTGCCAGCAGCCAGACCCCTGGGAATACGCAGTATTTT
NA	14	TRBD1	TRBJ1-2	TRBV7-9	CASIRQGINYGYTF	TGTGCCAGCATCCGACAGGGGATCAACTATGGCTACACCTTC
NA	17	TRBD2	TRBJ2-5	TRBV5-6	CASSQAFLLAGQETQYF	TGTGCCAGCAGCCAAGCCTTCCTACTAGCGGGCCAAGAGACCCAGTACTTC
NA	15	TRBD2	TRBJ2-1	TRBV4-2	CASSLGTSSYNEQFF	TGTGCCAGCAGCCTAGGGACTAGCTCCTACAATGAGCAGTTCTTC
NA	15	NA	TRBJ1-4	TRBV7-2	CASSPGSGFNEKLFF	TGTGCCAGCAGCCCCGGATCGGGGTTTAATGAAAAACTGTTTTTT
once	13	TRBD2	TRBJ2-1	TRBV6-1	CASSEPGGRIALF	TGTGCCAGCAGTGAACCGGGCGGGAGGATCGCGCTCTTC